The 30 T cell receptor beta chains presented below share a single source sample, sequenced in a study of control samples from healthy donors and cancer patients. Method: immunoSEQ multiplex PCR; TCRdb's copy keeps in-frame clones and lacks some. This repertoire shows roughly 59,000 clones, roughly 90% found once; its top ten account for about 1.7%. The sample consisted of PBMCs. The source of these receptors is a man aged 40-49 years with colorectal cancer.

The DNA for the CDR3 is TGTGCCAGCAACGACAGGGGTCAGCCCCAGCATTTT. It yields the protein CASNDRGQPQHF. The V gene is TRBV6-5, the J gene TRBJ1-5; TRBD1 aligns across 8 bases. Germline values: CDR1 MNHEY, CDR2 SVGAGI. The CDR3 is 12 residues long. Trimming cost V 7 bases and J 6 bases; bases outside gene matches: 2.

The sample holds one count of this clone. This rearrangement joins TRBV5-1 to TRBJ2-3; no reliable D call. The CDR3 is 16 amino acids. Germline loops: CDR1 SGHRS, CDR2 YFSETQ. V shed 5 bases and J shed 1 base, with 17 bases lying between them. The CDR3 region has the DNA TGCGCCAGCAGTTCATTCCCAGGTTCGGGCACAGATACGCAGTATTTT. The encoded protein is CASSSFPGSGTDTQYF.

The rearrangement joins TRBV6-5 to TRBJ2-7, with TRBD1 identical over 10 bases. Per germline, CDR1 MNHEY and CDR2 SVGAGI. V shed 2 bases and J 6 bases; nucleotides not matched to a gene: 7. The CDR3 runs 15 residues. The CDR3 sequence: CASSYGDRGDSEQYF. The CDR3 DNA reads as TGTGCCAGCAGTTACGGGGACAGGGGTGACTCCGAGCAGTACTTC.

The chain has TRBV7-9 and TRBJ2-7; 9 bases fit TRBD1. CDR3 length equals 15 residues. V was pared by 4 bases and J by 5 bases, with 9 bases of the junction left unmatched. From germline, CDR1 is SEHNR and CDR2 FQNEAQ (reference sequence). CDR3 DNA: TGTGCCAGCAGCTACACGGGACAGGGAATCAACGAGCAGTACTTC. This sequence encodes CASSYTGQGINEQYF. Combining the CDR3 with reference TRBV7-9 and TRBJ2-7 gives the whole variable domain DTGVSQNPRHKITKRGQNVTFRCDPISEHNRLYWYRQTLGQGPEFLTYFQNEAQLEKSRLLSDRFSAERPKGSFSTLEIQRTEQGDSAMYLCASSYTGQGINEQYFGPGTRLTVT.

The V and J genes are TRBV5-4 and TRBJ1-6; the D gene is possibly TRBD1 (6 bases). The CDR3 loop spans 18 amino acids. In germline, CDR1 is SGHNT, CDR2 YYREEE (reference sequence). V was shortened by 3 bases and J by 6 bases, with 22 bases between the two germline ends. The CDR3 here is CASSSGTGLSHVNSPLHF. The CDR3 nucleotides are TGTGCCAGCAGCTCGGGCACAGGGCTCTCTCACGTTAATTCACCCCTCCACTTT.

The chain joins TRBV18 to TRBJ2-6; 7 positions match TRBD1. The CDR3 runs to 19 residues. The J segment lost 0 bases and the V segment lost 5 bases, leaving 13 bases of the junction unmatched. Germline V gene sequence: CDR1 KGHSH, CDR2 LQKENI. The CDR3: CASSGFPGQLDSGANVLTF. CDR3 DNA sequence: TGTGCCAGCTCAGGTTTTCCGGGACAGTTAGACTCTGGGGCCAACGTCCTGACTTTC.

This clone has just one count. The chain recombines TRBV5-4 with TRBJ2-1; 7 bases fit TRBD1. Germline trimming cut 5 bases from V and 10 bases from J; bases unmatched to any gene: 9. This CDR3 spans 13 amino acids. CDR1 and CDR2 from the germline V gene are SGHNT and YYREEE (reference sequence). CDR3 region: CASSFTGVGEQFF. In DNA form, the CDR3 reads TGTGCCAGCAGTTTTACAGGGGTCGGCGAGCAGTTCTTC.

This clone was seen once. This chain links TRBV7-2 with TRBJ1-6; 9 bases map to TRBD1. The V gene's germline CDR1 is SGHTA and CDR2 FQGNSA. After removal of 1 base from V and 10 bases from J, the junction contained 8 bases not matched to a gene. The length of the CDR3 is 16 residues. The CDR3: CASSLVTGTGPSPLHF. CDR3 nucleotide sequence: TGTGCCAGCAGCTTAGTAACCGGGACAGGGCCATCACCCCTCCACTTT. Complete variable domain (other parts from reference TRBV7-2 and TRBJ1-6): GAGVSQSPSNKVTEKGKDVELRCDPISGHTALYWYRQSLGQGLEFLIYFQGNSAPDKSGLPSDRFSAERTGGSVSTLTIQRTQQEDSAVYLCASSLVTGTGPSPLHFGNGTRLTVT.

The chain links TRBV6-5 to TRBJ2-7; D is perhaps TRBD2 (6 bases). This CDR3 has 14 residues. Germline CDR1 reads MNHEY; CDR2 reads SVGAGI. Trimming left V 5 bases short and J 3 bases short, with 14 bases between. CDR3 coding DNA: TGTGCCAGCAGTAGATGGGACTCCTACTACGAGCAGTACTTC. This encodes CASSRWDSYYEQYF.

The chain uses TRBV18 and TRBJ1-4, with 7 bases matching TRBD1. The V gene end was trimmed by 4 bases and the J gene end by 8 bases; junction bases not matched to a gene: 7. Looked up from germline, CDR1 is KGHSH and CDR2 is LQKENI. The CDR3 length is 14 residues. The CDR3 reads CASSRDSLGEKLFF. CDR3 bases: TGTGCCAGCTCACGGGACAGTTTGGGCGAAAAACTGTTTTTT.

V and J are TRBV3-1 (or the pseudogene TRBV3-2) and TRBJ1-6; the D is unclear. Germline CDR1 LGHDT, CDR2 YNNKEL (reference sequence). Deletions cut 4 bases from V and 12 bases from J, with 10 bases between. This CDR3 spans 12 amino acids. The chain's CDR3 is CASSPLIGPLHF. The CDR3 DNA sequence: TGTGCCAGCAGCCCTCTGATAGGACCCCTCCACTTT.

The chain is built from TRBV27 and TRBJ2-1; the D is unclear. CDR1 is MNHEY, CDR2 SMNVEV, per germline (reference sequence). CDR3 length: 13 amino acids. V gave up 4 bases and J gave up 6 bases, with 10 bases separating them. CDR3 nucleotide sequence: TGTGCCAGCAGTTCCACCAATACCAATGAGCAGTTCTTC. Translated: CASSSTNTNEQFF.

The chain uses TRBV7-3 and TRBJ1-1; 10 nucleotides line up with TRBD1. The trim removed 2 bases at V and 4 bases at J, leaving 4 bases unmatched. The germline CDR1 and CDR2 sequences are SGHTA and FQGTGA. The CDR3 covers 15 residues. The CDR3 protein is CASSLVGTGATEAFF. The CDR3 coding sequence is TGTGCCAGCAGCTTAGTTGGGACAGGGGCCACTGAAGCTTTCTTT.

V usage is TRBV6-2 or TRBV6-3 and J usage is TRBJ1-6; a possible D gene is TRBD1 (5 bases). The CDR3 contains 19 residues. Trimming took 0 bases from V and 0 from J, leaving 15 bases between them. Germline V CDR1 and CDR2: MNHEY, SVGEGT. The DNA for the CDR3 is TGTGCCAGCAGTTACTCGGGACGGCGGACTAGCTCCTATAATTCACCCCTCCACTTT. Its protein is CASSYSGRRTSSYNSPLHF.

The chain is built from TRBV5-1 and TRBJ2-1; 11 bases agree with TRBD2. Looked up from germline, CDR1 is SGHRS and CDR2 is YFSETQ. V gave up 0 bases and J gave up 10 bases; unmatched junction bases: 9. The CDR3 has 16 amino acids. The CDR3 loop reads CASSLDLTASGGEQFF. CDR3 coding DNA: TGCGCCAGCAGCTTGGACCTAACCGCTAGCGGGGGGGAGCAGTTCTTC.

The chain carries TRBV21-1 and TRBJ1-4; TRBD1 is the table's D call and was not checked against the DNA. TRBV21-1 is classified as a pseudogene. The CDR3 is made up of 10 amino acids. Here the CDR3 DNA reads TGTGCCAGCAGCAAAGAAAGAACAGACTTT. It is translated as CASSKERTDF.

This chain links TRBV7-2 with TRBJ2-3, with D perhaps given as TRBD1 or TRBD2 (5 bases each). The CDR3 sequence is 15 residues long. Germline CDR1 is SGHTA and CDR2 is FQGNSA. Here the CDR3 reads CSQQPGDRRTDTQYF. As DNA, the CDR3 is TGTTCCCAACAGCCCGGGGACCGCCGCACAGATACGCAGTATTTT.

The rearrangement uses TRBV6-5 and TRBJ2-7; 11 nucleotides align to TRBD2. This CDR3 has 15 amino acids. Germline trimming cut 6 bases from V and 3 bases from J; bases unmatched to any gene: 7. Germline loops: CDR1 MNHEY, CDR2 SVGAGI. The CDR3 DNA reads TGTGCCAGCAGCTCTCCGGGACTAGCGGTCTACGAGCAGTACTTC. As protein: CASSSPGLAVYEQYF.

The rearrangement uses TRBV29-1 and TRBJ2-5; tentatively, D is TRBD1 (6 bases). The CDR3 contains 12 residues. V gave up 4 bases and J gave up 2 bases, with 8 bases separating them. Germline V gives CDR1 SQVTM, CDR2 ANQGSEA. In nucleotides, the CDR3 is TGCAGCGTTGGGACAGAACAAGAGACCCAGTACTTC. Its translation is CSVGTEQETQYF. The complete variable domain, with remaining parts taken from reference TRBV29-1 and TRBJ2-5, reads SAVISQKPSRDICQRGTSLTIQCQVDSQVTMMFWYRQQPGQSLTLIATANQGSEATYESGFVIDKFPISRPNLTFSTLTVSNMSPEDSSIYLCSVGTEQETQYFGPGTRLLVL.

The chain recombines TRBV6-5 with TRBJ1-1, with 7 bases lining up with TRBD1. V lost 6 bases and J lost 3; bases outside the gene matches: 10. CDR1 is MNHEY, CDR2 SVGAGI, per germline. The CDR3 extends over 15 amino acids. The CDR3 DNA follows: TGTGCCAGCAGACCTCCACAGGGGTTGCACACTGAAGCTTTCTTT. The encoded protein is CASRPPQGLHTEAFF.

The chain joins TRBV2 to TRBJ1-5; TRBD1 aligns across 9 bases. Germline assignment: CDR1 SNHLY and CDR2 FYNNEI. Trimming cost V 8 bases and J 1 base; bases outside gene matches: 9. This CDR3 has 16 amino acids. In DNA, the CDR3 is TGTGCCAGCCGGCGGGACAGGGTAGGCAGCAATCAGCCCCAGCATTTT. Protein product: CASRRDRVGSNQPQHF.

The rearrangement uses TRBV5-1 and TRBJ1-1; TRBD1 aligns across 10 bases. This CDR3 spans 15 amino acids. Per the germline V gene, CDR1 is SGHRS and CDR2 is YFSETQ. V shed 4 bases and J 4 bases; nucleotides not matched to a gene: 7. DNA for the CDR3: TGCGCCAGCAGCCCCCGGACAGGGGGGGGCACTGAAGCTTTCTTT. Protein product: CASSPRTGGGTEAFF.

In its sample, this clone was seen once. This chain links TRBV7-3 with TRBJ2-3, with D hard to call. V was cut by 4 bases and J by 0 bases, with 14 bases left in between. CDR1 and CDR2 (germline): SGHTA, FQGTGA. The CDR3 is made up of 16 amino acids. The CDR3 is CASSSQGAASTDTQYF. In nucleotides, the CDR3 is TGTGCCAGCAGCTCTCAAGGCGCCGCTAGCACAGATACGCAGTATTTT.

The V call is TRBV9, the J call TRBJ2-1; maybe TRBD1 (5 bases). CDR3 length equals 16 residues. The V end lost 3 bases, the J end lost 6 bases, and 19 bases lay between the germline ends. Per germline, CDR1 SGDLS and CDR2 YYNGEE. The CDR3 spells CASSAPGQSRPNEQFF. The CDR3 DNA reads as TGTGCCAGCAGCGCCCCCGGACAAAGTCGGCCCAATGAGCAGTTCTTC.

The chain carries TRBV19 and TRBJ1-6; 7 bases agree with TRBD1. There are 15 residues in the CDR3. V dropped 8 bases and J dropped 5; count of bases not matched to a gene: 9. The germline CDR1 and CDR2 sequences are LNHDA and SQIVND (reference sequence). CDR3: CASADRAGDNSPLHF. As DNA, the CDR3 is TGTGCCAGTGCTGACAGGGCAGGAGATAATTCACCCCTCCACTTT.

The rearrangement uses TRBV5-1 and TRBJ1-4, with D perhaps TRBD1 (6 bases). The CDR3 runs to 16 residues. V was clipped by 1 base and J by 0 bases, with 10 bases between them. Germline lookup yields CDR1 SGHRS and CDR2 YFSETQ. CDR3 DNA sequence: TGCGCCAGCAGCTTGCAGGGGCCGTCAACTAATGAAAAACTGTTTTTT. Translating gives CASSLQGPSTNEKLFF.

CDR3 region: CASSLNSSPGANVLTF. CDR3 sequence (DNA): TGTGCCAGCAGCTTAAATTCAAGTCCTGGGGCCAACGTCCTGACTTTC. V is TRBV7-3 and J is TRBJ2-6; D is uncertain. The germline V gene encodes CDR1 SGHTA and CDR2 FQGTGA. Trimming stripped 1 base from V and 2 bases from J, with 9 bases between. This CDR3 contains 16 residues.

The rearrangement uses TRBV6-6 and TRBJ1-1; TRBD1 might be the D (6 bases). The CDR3 is 14 residues long. V was pared by 6 bases and J by 1 base, with 12 bases between. CDR1 MNHNY and CDR2 SVGAGI come from the germline V gene (reference sequence). The CDR3 here is CASRGGGRNTEAFF. The CDR3 DNA is TGTGCCAGCAGGGGTGGGGGGCGGAACACTGAAGCTTTCTTT.

The V and J genes are TRBV6-2 or TRBV6-3 and TRBJ1-1; maybe TRBD1 (6 bases). V lost 6 bases and J 3 bases, leaving 17 bases between the germline ends. CDR1 and CDR2 (germline): MNHEY, SVGEGT. The CDR3 runs 15 residues. DNA for the CDR3: TGTGCCAGCAGCTTGCAAGACAGGAGCTACACTGAAGCTTTCTTT. Protein sequence: CASSLQDRSYTEAFF.

V usage is TRBV11-3 and J usage is TRBJ2-1; weak D call: TRBD2 (5 bases). V was shortened by 6 bases and J by 3 bases, with 9 bases between the two germline ends. Germline loops: CDR1 SGHNT, CDR2 YENEEA. The CDR3 runs to 13 residues. The CDR3 reads CASSGLNYNEQFF. The CDR3 DNA is TGTGCCAGCAGTGGACTCAACTACAATGAGCAGTTCTTC.